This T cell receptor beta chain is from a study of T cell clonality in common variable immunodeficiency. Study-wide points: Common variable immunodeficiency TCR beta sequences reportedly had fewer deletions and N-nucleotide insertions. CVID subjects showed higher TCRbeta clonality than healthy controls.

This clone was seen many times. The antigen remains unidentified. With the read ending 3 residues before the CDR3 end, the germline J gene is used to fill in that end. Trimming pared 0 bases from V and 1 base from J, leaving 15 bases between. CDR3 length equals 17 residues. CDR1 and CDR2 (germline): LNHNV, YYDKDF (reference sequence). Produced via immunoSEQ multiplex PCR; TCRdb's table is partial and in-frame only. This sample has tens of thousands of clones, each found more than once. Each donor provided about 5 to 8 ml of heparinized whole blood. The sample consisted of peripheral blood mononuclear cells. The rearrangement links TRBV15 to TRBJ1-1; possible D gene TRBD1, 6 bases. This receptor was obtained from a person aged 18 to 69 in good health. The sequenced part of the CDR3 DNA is TGTGCCACCAGCAGAGATTTAGGGGGGGCCTCGAACACTGAA. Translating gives CATSRDLGGASNTE. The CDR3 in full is CATSRDLGGASNTEAFF. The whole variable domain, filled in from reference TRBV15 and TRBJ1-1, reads DAMVIQNPRYQVTQFGKPVTLSCSQTLNHNVMYWYQQKSSQAPKLLFHYYDKDFNNEADTPDNFQSRRPNTSFCFLDIRSPGLGDTAMYLCATSRDLGGASNTEAFFGQGTRLTVV.